This T cell receptor (beta chain) was identified during a study of cytotoxic CD8 clonotypes in ibrutinib-treated CLL. Background on the study: Per sample, productive templates averaged almost 260,000 and productive rearrangements averaged around 94,000.

With respect to this clone: Its antigen is currently unknown.

Libraries were prepared by immunoSEQ multiplex PCR; TCRdb keeps only in-frame clonotypes and omits some of them. The data hold more than 110,000 clones, with 60% to 85% observed a single time. The CDR3 has 12 amino acids. V lost 1 base to trimming and J lost 6 bases, with 7 bases between them. Germline V gives CDR1 SEHNR, CDR2 FQNEAQ (reference sequence). Notes on the study in general: Upon ibrutinib response clonality rose, and upon progression it fell back toward baseline. Few clonotypes were public, and these shrank or held steady under treatment. Clonality (at baseline) was higher than in age-matched healthy donors and tracked circulating CD8+ T-cell counts.

Sample: PBMCs, taken after 24 months of ibrutinib treatment. The clonotype comes from a human donor with chronic lymphocytic leukemia. This chain connects TRBV7-9 to TRBJ2-7; possible D gene TRBD1, 5 bases. As DNA, the CDR3 is TGTGCCAGCAGCTTAGTAGGGGTCGAGCAGTACTTC. It yields the protein CASSLVGVEQYF.